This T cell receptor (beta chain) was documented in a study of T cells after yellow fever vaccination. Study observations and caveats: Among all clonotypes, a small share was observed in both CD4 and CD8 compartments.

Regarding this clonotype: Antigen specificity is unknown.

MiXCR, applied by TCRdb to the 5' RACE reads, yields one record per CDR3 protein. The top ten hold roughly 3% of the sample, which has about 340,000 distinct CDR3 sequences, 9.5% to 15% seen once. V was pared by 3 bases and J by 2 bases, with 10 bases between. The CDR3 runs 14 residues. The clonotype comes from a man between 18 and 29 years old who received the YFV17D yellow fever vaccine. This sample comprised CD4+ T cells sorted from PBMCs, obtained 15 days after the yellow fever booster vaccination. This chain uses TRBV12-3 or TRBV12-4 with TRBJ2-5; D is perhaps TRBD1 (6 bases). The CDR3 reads CASSFRTEQETQYF. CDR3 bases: TGTGCCAGCAGTTTCAGGACAGAACAAGAGACCCAGTACTTC.